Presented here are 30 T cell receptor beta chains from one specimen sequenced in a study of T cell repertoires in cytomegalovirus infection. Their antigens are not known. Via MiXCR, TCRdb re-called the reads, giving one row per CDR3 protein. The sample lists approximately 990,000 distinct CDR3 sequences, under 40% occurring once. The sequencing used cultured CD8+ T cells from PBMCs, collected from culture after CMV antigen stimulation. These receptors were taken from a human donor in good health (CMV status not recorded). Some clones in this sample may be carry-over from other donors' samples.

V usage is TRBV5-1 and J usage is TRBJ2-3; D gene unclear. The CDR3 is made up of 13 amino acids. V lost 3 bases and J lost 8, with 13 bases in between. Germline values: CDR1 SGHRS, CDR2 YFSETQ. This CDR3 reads CASSSPAIGTQYF. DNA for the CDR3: TGCGCCAGCAGCTCCCCCGCGATCGGTACGCAGTATTTT.

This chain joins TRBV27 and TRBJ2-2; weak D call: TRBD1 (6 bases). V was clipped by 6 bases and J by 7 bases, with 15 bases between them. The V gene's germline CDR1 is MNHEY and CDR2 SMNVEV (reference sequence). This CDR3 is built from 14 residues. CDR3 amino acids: CASRGWQGNGELFF. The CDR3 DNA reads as TGTGCCAGCAGGGGGTGGCAGGGGAACGGGGAGCTGTTTTTT.

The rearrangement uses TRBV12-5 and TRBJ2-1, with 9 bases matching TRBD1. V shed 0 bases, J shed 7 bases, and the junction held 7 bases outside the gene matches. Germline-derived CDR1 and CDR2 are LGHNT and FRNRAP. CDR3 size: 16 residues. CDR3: CASGLVLDRGVNEQFF. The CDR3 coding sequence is TGTGCTAGTGGTTTGGTATTGGACAGGGGCGTGAATGAGCAGTTCTTC.

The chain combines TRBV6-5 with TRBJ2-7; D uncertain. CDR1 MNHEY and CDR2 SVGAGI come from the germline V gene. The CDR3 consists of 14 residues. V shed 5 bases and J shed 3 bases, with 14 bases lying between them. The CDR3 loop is CASSKLERIYEQYV. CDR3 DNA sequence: TGTGCCAGCAGTAAGCTAGAAAGGATCTACGAGCAGTACGTC.

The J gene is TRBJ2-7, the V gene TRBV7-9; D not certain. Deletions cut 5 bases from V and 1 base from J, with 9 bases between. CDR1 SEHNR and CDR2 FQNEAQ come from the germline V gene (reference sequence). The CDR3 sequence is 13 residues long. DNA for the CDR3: TGTGCCAGCAGCCCGGTCTATTCCTACGAGCAGTACGTC. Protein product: CASSPVYSYEQYV.

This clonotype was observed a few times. CDR3 amino acids: CATSRDGLHTF. In DNA form, the CDR3 reads TGTGCCACCAGCAGAGATGGGCTCCACACCTTC. This chain uses TRBV15 with TRBJ1-2; D gene uncertain. Trimming cost V 0 bases and J 12 bases, with 8 bases left between them. The CDR3 is 11 amino acids. Germline V gene data show CDR1 as LNHNV and CDR2 as YYDKDF (reference sequence). Supplemented by reference TRBV15 and TRBJ1-2, the full variable domain reads DAMVIQNPRYQVTQFGKPVTLSCSQTLNHNVMYWYQQKSSQAPKLLFHYYDKDFNNEADTPDNFQSRRPNTSFCFLDIRSPGLGDTAMYLCATSRDGLHTFGSGTRLTVV.

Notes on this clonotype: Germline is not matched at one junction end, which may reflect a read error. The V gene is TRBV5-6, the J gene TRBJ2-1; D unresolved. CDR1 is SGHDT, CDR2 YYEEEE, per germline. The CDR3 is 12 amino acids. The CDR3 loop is CASIQQCYEQIF. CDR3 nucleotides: TGTGCCAGCATCCAACAGTGTTATGAGCAGATCTTC.

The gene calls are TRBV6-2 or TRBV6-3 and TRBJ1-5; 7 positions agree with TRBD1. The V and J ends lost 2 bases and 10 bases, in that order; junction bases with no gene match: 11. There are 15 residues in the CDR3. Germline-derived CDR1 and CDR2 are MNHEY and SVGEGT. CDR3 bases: TGTGCCAGCAGTTACCCAACAGGGGAATTGATCCCCCAGCATTTT. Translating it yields CASSYPTGELIPQHF.

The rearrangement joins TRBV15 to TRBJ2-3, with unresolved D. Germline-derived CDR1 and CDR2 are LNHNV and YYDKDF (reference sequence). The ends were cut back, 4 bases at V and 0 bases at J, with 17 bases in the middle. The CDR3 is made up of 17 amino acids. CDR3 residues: CATSIGLQVPSTDTQYF. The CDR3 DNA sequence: TGTGCCACCAGCATAGGTCTACAAGTCCCAAGCACAGATACGCAGTATTTT.

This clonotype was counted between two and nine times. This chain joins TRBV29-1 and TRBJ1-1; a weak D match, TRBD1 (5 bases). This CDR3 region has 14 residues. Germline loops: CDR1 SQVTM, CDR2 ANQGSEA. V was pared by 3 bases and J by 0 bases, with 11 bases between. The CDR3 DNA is TGCAGCGTTGACGCTAGGGGCATGAACACTGAAGCTTTCTTT. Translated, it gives CSVDARGMNTEAFF.

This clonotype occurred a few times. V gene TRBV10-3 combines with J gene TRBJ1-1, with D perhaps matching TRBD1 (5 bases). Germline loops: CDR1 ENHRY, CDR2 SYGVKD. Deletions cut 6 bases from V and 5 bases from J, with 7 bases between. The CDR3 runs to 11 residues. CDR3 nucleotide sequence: TGTGCCATCAGGGAGGGGACTGAAGCTTTCTTT. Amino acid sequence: CAIREGTEAFF.

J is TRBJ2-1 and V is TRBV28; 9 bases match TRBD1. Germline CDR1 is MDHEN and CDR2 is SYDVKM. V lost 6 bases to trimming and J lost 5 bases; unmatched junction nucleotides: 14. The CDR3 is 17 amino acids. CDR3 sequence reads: CASRTRRPGTGNNEQFF. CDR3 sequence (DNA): TGTGCCAGCAGGACGCGCCGGCCCGGGACAGGGAACAATGAGCAGTTCTTC.

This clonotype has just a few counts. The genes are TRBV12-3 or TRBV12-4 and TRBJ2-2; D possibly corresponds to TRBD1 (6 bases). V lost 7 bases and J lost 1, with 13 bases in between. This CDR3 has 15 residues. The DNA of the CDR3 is TGTGCCAGCATTCCAATGGACAGGAACACCGGGGAGCTGTTTTTT. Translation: CASIPMDRNTGELFF.

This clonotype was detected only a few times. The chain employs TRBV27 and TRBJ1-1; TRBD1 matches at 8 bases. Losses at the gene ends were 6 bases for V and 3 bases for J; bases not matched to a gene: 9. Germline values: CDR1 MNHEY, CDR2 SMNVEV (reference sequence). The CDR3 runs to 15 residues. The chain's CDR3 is CASSSTQGADTEAFF. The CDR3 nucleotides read TGTGCCAGCAGCTCAACGCAGGGGGCAGACACTGAAGCTTTCTTT.

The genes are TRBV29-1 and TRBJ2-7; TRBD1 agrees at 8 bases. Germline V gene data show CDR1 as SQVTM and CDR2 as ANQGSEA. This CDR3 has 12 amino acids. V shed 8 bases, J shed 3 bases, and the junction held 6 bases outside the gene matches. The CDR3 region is CSFGTGDYEQYF. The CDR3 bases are TGCAGCTTCGGGACAGGAGACTACGAGCAGTACTTC.

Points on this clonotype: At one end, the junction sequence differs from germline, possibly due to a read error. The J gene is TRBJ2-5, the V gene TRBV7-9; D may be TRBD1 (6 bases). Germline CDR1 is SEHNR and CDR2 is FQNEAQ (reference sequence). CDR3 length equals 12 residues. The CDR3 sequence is CASSRGGGPAFF. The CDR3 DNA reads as TGTGCCAGCAGCCGTGGTGGGGGCCCAGCATTCTTC.

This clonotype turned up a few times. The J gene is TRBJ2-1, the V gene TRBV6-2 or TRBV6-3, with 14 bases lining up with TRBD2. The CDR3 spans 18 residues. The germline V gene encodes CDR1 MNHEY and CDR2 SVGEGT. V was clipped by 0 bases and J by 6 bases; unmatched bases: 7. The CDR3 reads CASSYSTSGGAFPNEQFF. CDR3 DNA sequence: TGTGCCAGCAGTTACTCGACTAGCGGGGGGGCCTTTCCCAATGAGCAGTTCTTC.

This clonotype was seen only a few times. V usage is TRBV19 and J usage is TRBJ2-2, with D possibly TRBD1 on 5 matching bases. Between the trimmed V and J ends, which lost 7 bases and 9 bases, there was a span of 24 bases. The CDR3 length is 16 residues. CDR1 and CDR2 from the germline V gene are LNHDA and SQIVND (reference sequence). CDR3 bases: TGTGCCAGTACTCCAAATGGGTGGCAGGGATATTGGGAGCTGTTTTTT. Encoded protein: CASTPNGWQGYWELFF.

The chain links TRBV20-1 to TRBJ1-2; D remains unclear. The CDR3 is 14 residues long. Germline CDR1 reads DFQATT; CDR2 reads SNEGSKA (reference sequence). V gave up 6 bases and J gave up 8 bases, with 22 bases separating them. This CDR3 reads CSAERMGSPEGYTF. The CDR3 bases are TGCAGTGCCGAAAGGATGGGCAGTCCCGAAGGCTACACCTTC.

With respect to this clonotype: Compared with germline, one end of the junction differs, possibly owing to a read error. The CDR3 reads CTSSHSGQGPQFF. The CDR3 region has the DNA TGTACCAGCAGCCATTCAGGACAGGGCCCGCAGTTCTTC. The genes are TRBV7-4 and TRBJ2-1, with 8 bases fitting TRBD1. CDR1 is SGHVT, CDR2 SQSDAQ, per germline. CDR3 size: 13 residues.

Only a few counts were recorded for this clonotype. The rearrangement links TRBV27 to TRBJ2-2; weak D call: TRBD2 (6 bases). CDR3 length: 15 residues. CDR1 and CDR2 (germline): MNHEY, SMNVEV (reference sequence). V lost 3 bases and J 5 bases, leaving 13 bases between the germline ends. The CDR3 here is CASSLSLARTGELFF. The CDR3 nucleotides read TGTGCCAGCAGTTTGAGTCTAGCGAGAACCGGGGAGCTGTTTTTT.

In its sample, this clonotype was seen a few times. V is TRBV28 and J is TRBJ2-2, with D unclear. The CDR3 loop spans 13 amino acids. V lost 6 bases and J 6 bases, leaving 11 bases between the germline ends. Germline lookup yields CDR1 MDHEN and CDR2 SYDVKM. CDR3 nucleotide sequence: TGTGCCAGCAGCCAAATCCGGGCCGGGGAGCTGTTTTTT. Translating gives CASSQIRAGELFF.

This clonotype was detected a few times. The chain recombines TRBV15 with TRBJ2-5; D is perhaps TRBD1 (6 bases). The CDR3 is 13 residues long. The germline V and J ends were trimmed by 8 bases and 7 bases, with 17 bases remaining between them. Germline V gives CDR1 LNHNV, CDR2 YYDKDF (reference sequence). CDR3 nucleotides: TGTGCCACCGGGGACACCGAGGAGGTGACCCAGTACTTC. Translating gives CATGDTEEVTQYF.

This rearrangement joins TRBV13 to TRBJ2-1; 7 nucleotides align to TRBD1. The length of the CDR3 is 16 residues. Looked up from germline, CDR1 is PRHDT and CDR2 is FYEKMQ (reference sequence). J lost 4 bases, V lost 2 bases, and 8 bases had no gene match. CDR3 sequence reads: CASSLKGASGYNEQFF. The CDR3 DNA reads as TGTGCCAGCAGCTTAAAGGGGGCTTCGGGTTACAATGAGCAGTTCTTC. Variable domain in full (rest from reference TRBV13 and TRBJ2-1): AAGVIQSPRHLIKEKRETATLKCYPIPRHDTVYWYQQGPGQDPQFLISFYEKMQSDKGSIPDRFSAQQFSDYHSELNMSSLELGDSALYFCASSLKGASGYNEQFFGPGTRLTVL.

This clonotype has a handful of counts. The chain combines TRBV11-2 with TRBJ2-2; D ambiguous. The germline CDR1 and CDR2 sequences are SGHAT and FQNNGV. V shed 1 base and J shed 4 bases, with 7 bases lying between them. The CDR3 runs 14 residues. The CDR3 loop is CASSLVLSTGELFF. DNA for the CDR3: TGTGCCAGCAGCTTAGTGCTCTCCACCGGGGAGCTGTTTTTT.

The DNA of the CDR3 is TGTGCCAGCAGTTACTCGAGAAGGGGTGAAAAACTGTTTTTT. Its translation: CASSYSRRGEKLFF. This chain uses TRBV6-5 with TRBJ1-4; TRBD1 might be the D (5 bases). CDR1 is MNHEY, CDR2 SVGAGI, per germline. Trimming removed 0 bases at V and 7 bases at J, with 9 bases between. The CDR3 is made up of 14 amino acids.

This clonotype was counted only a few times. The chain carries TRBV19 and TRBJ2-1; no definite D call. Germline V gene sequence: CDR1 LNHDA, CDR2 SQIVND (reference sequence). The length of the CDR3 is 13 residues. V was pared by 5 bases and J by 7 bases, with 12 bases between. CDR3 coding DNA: TGTGCCAGTAGTTTTGCTGGGAAAAATGAGCAGTTCTTC. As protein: CASSFAGKNEQFF.

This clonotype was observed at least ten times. Here the CDR3 DNA reads TGTGCCAGTAGTATCAACTACCGGGACAGGGGCACCGCGGACTATGGCTACACCTTC. This sequence encodes CASSINYRDRGTADYGYTF. The V and J genes are TRBV19 and TRBJ1-2; 10 bases match TRBD1. The V and J ends lost 3 bases and 3 bases, in that order; junction bases with no gene match: 16. The CDR3 contains 19 residues. The germline V gene has CDR1 LNHDA and CDR2 SQIVND (reference sequence).

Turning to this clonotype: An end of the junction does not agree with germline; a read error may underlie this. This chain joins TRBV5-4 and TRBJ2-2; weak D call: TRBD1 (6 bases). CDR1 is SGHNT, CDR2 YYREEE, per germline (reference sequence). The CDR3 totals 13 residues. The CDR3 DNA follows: TGTGGCAGCAGCCCAGGGGAGATCGGGGAGCTGTTTTTT. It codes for CGSSPGEIGELFF.

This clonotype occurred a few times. The CDR3 protein is CASSQDSTGRGTGELFF. The CDR3 DNA follows: TGCGCCAGCAGCCAAGATTCGACAGGGAGAGGCACCGGGGAGCTGTTTTTT. The genes are TRBV4-3 and TRBJ2-2; TRBD1 aligns across 7 bases. Germline CDR1 and CDR2: LGHNA and YSLEER. The CDR3 is 17 amino acids. Trimming took 0 bases from V and 4 from J; bases not matched to a gene: 8.